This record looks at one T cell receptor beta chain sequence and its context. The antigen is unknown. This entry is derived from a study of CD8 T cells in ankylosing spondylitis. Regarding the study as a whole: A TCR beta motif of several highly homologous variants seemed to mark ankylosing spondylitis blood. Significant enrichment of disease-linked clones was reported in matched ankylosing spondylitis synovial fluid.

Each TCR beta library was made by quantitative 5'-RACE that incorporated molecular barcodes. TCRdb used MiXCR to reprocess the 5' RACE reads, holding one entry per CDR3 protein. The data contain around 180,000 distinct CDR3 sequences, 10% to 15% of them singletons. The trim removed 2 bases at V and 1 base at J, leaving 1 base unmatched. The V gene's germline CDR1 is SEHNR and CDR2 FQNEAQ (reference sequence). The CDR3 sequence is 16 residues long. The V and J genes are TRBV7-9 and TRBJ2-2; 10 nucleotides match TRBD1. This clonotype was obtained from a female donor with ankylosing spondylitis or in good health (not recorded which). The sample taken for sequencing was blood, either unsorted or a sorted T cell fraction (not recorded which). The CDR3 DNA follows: TGTGCCAGCAGCTTACGGACAGGGGGGAACACCGGGGAGCTGTTTTTT. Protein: CASSLRTGGNTGELFF.